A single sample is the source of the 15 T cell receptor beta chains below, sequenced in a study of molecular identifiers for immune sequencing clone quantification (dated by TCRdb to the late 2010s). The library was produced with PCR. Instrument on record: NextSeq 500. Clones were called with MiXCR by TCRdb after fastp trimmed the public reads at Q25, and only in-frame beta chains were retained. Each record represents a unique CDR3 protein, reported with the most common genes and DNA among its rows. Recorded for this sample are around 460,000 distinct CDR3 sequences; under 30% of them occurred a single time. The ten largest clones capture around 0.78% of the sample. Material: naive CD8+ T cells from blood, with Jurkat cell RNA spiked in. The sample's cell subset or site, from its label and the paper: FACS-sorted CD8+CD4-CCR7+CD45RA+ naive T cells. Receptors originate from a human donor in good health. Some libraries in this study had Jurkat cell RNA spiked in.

This CDR3 reads CASSNGGLNEQYF. CDR3 nucleotide sequence: TGTGCCAGCAGCAACGGGGGGCTTAACGAGCAGTACTTC. The chain combines TRBV27 with TRBJ2-7; a weak D match, TRBD2 (7 bases). The CDR3 is 13 amino acids. From germline, CDR1 is MNHEY and CDR2 SMNVEV (reference sequence). Trimming removed 6 bases at V and 5 bases at J, with 14 bases between.

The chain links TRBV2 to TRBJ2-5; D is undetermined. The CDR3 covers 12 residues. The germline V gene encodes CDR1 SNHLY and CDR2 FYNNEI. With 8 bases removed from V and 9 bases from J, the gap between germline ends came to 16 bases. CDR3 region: CASDEENEPQYF. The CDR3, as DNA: TGTGCCAGCGACGAGGAGAATGAGCCCCAGTACTTC.

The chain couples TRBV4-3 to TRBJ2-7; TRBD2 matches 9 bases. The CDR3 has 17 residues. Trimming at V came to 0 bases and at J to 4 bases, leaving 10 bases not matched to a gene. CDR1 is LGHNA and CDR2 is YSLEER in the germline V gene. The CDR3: CASSQDGPAGGKYEQYF. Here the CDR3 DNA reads TGCGCCAGCAGCCAAGATGGGCCAGCGGGGGGAAAGTACGAGCAGTACTTC.

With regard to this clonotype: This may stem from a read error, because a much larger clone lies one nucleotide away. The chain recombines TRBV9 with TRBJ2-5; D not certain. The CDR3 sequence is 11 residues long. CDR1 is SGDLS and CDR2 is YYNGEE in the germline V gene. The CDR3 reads CASSIREPQYF. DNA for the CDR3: TGTGCCAGCAGCATCCGAGAGCCCCAGTACTTC.

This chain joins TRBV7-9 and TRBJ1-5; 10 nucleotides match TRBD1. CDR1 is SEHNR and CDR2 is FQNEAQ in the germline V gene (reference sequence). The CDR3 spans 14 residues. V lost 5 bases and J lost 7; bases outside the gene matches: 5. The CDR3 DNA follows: TGTGCCAGCAGCCTTGACAGGGGGCACCAGCCCCAGCATTTT. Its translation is CASSLDRGHQPQHF.

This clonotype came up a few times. Written as DNA, the CDR3 is TGCGCCAGCAGCCAAAACCAACTAGCGGGAGAGTACGAGCAGTACTTC. Translating it yields CASSQNQLAGEYEQYF. The chain carries TRBV4-1 and TRBJ2-7; 11 bases line up with TRBD2. The germline CDR1 and CDR2 sequences are MGHRA and YSYEKL. J was trimmed by 4 bases and V by 2 bases; bases with no gene match: 7. The CDR3 has 16 amino acids.

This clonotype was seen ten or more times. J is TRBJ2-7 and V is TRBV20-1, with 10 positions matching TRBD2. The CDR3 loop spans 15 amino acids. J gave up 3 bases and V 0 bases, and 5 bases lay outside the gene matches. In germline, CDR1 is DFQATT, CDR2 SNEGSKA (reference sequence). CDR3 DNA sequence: TGCAGTGCTAGAGATCTAGCTAGCGGGAGCTACGAGCAGTACTTC. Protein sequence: CSARDLASGSYEQYF.

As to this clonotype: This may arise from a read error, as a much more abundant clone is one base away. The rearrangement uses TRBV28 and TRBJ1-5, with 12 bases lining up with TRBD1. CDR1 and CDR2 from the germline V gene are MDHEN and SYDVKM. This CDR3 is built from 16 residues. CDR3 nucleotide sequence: TGTGCCAGCAGTCCCCCCGGGACAGGGGGCTTGCAGCCCCAGCGTTTT. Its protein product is CASSPPGTGGLQPQRF.

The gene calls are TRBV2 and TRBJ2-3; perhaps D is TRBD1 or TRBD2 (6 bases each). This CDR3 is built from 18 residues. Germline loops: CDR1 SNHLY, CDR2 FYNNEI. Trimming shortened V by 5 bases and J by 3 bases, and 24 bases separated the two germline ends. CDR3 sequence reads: CASSSDSWEAKSTDTQYF. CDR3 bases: TGTGCCAGCAGTTCGGACAGCTGGGAGGCCAAGAGTACAGATACGCAGTATTTT.

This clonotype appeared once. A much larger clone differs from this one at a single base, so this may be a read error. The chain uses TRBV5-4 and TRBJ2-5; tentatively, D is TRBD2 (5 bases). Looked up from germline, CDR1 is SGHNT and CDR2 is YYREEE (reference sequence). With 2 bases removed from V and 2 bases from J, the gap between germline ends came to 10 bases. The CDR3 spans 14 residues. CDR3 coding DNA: TGTGCCAGCAGCTTAAAGGACTTACAAGAGACCCAGTACTTC. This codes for CASSLKDLQETQYF.

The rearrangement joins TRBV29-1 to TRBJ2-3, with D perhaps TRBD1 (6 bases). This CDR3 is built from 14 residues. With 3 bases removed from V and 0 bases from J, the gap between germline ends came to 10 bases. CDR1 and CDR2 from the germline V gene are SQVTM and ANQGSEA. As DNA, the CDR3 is TGCAGCGTTGATTTAGGGGGTAGCACAGATACGCAGTATTTT. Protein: CSVDLGGSTDTQYF.

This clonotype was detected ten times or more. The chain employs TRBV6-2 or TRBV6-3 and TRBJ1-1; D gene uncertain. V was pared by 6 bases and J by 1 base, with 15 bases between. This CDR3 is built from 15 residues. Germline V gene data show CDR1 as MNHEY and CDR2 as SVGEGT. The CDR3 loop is CASSPIRAPNTEAFF. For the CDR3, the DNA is TGTGCCAGCAGCCCCATCCGAGCTCCGAACACTGAAGCTTTCTTT.

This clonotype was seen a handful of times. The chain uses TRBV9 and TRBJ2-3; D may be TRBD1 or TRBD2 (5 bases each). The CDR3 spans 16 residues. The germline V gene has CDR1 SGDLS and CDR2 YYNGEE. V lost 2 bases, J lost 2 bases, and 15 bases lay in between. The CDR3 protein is CASSVRVGANTDTQYF. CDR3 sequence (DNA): TGTGCCAGCAGCGTGAGGGTCGGGGCGAACACAGATACGCAGTATTTT.

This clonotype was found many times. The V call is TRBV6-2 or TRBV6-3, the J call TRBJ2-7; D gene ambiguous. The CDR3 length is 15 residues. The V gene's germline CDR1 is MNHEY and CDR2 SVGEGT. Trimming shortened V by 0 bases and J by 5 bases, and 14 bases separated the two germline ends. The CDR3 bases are TGTGCCAGCAGTTACTCGGTAACCGGATCACACGAGCAGTACTTC. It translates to CASSYSVTGSHEQYF.

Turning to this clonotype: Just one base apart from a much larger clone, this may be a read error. CDR3 loop: CASSETGDAGGLFF. The CDR3 nucleotides are TGTGCCAGCAGTGAGACAGGGGACGCCGGGGGGCTGTTTTTT. V usage is TRBV2 and J usage is TRBJ2-2; 8 bases line up with TRBD1. The CDR3 spans 14 residues. The germline V gene encodes CDR1 SNHLY and CDR2 FYNNEI.